Shown below are 25 T cell receptor beta chains from a single sample sequenced in a study of blood T cell repertoires in COVID-19. Only in-frame clones appear in the TCRdb table, and some are missing; sequencing was by immunoSEQ multiplex PCR. The sample has under 400,000 clones, around 90% seen once. The material sequenced was peripheral blood. These receptors came from a woman aged 55-70 years with COVID-19, enrolled during active disease.

CDR3 DNA: TGTGCCAGCAGTGAGGGTGGGACTAGCGGGGACAATGAGCAGTTCTTC. Protein sequence: CASSEGGTSGDNEQFF. V is TRBV6-2 or TRBV6-3 and J is TRBJ2-1; 13 bases match TRBD2. The germline gives CDR1 MNHEY, CDR2 SVGEGT. Unmatched junction bases numbered 6, after V lost 5 bases and J lost 5 bases. The CDR3 spans 16 residues.

This chain uses TRBV4-2 with TRBJ1-1; TRBD1 agrees at 7 bases. The CDR3 totals 18 residues. The V gene end was trimmed by 2 bases and the J gene end by 1 base; junction bases not matched to a gene: 13. Germline CDR1 and CDR2: LGHNA and YNFKEQ. The CDR3 protein is CASSQKPTGDMTNTEAFF. In DNA form, the CDR3 reads TGTGCCAGCAGCCAAAAACCAACAGGGGACATGACGAACACTGAAGCTTTCTTT.

This clone was found a few times. The chain recombines TRBV30 with TRBJ1-2, with TRBD1 as a possible D gene (5 bases). This CDR3 contains 14 residues. Per germline, CDR1 GTSNPN and CDR2 SVGIG (reference sequence). Trimming took 2 bases from V and 2 from J, leaving 12 bases between them. The CDR3 DNA follows: TGTGCCTGGAGTCCAGCGACAGCAAACTATGGCTACACCTTC. Protein product: CAWSPATANYGYTF.

V usage is TRBV3-1 (or the pseudogene TRBV3-2) and J usage is TRBJ1-2; D is uncertain. V was cut by 4 bases and J by 3 bases, with 6 bases left in between. Germline-derived CDR1 and CDR2 are LGHDT and YNNKEL (reference sequence). The CDR3 spans 12 residues. The DNA of the CDR3 is TGTGCCAGCAGCCCGTCGGACTATGGCTACACCTTC. Translating gives CASSPSDYGYTF.

V is TRBV12-5 and J is TRBJ1-2; perhaps TRBD1 as D (5 bases). Looked up from germline, CDR1 is LGHNT and CDR2 is FRNRAP. With 6 bases removed from V and 7 bases from J, the gap between germline ends came to 12 bases. The CDR3 totals 12 residues. CDR3 amino acids: CASGLWGGGYTF. The CDR3 nucleotides are TGTGCTAGTGGCCTGTGGGGGGGTGGCTACACCTTC.

The chain combines TRBV5-5 with TRBJ1-1, with D possibly TRBD1 on 5 matching bases. V gave up 1 base and J gave up 3 bases, with 16 bases separating them. The CDR3 has 16 amino acids. Germline V gene lookup returns CDR1 SGHKS and CDR2 YYEKEE (reference sequence). The CDR3 DNA is TGTGCCAGCAGCTTGTTATATGGTCAGGGCTACACTGAAGCTTTCTTT. Its translation is CASSLLYGQGYTEAFF.

The rearrangement links TRBV19 to TRBJ1-1; the D gene is possibly TRBD1 (5 bases). The germline V and J ends were trimmed by 3 bases and 0 bases, with 14 bases remaining between them. The CDR3 runs 16 residues. From germline, CDR1 is LNHDA and CDR2 SQIVND (reference sequence). In DNA, the CDR3 is TGTGCCAGTAGTATTAGCGGGGGTCGCATGAACACTGAAGCTTTCTTT. Its protein is CASSISGGRMNTEAFF.

This clone occurred once. The V call is TRBV7-2, the J call TRBJ1-3; 9 nucleotides line up with TRBD1. V trimming: 2 bases; J trimming: 4 bases; junction bases outside the gene matches: 6. The CDR3 loop spans 16 amino acids. Germline V lookup: CDR1 SGHTA, CDR2 FQGNSA. CDR3 bases: TGTGCCAGCAGCTTAACCGCCGGGACAGGGGGAAACACCATATATTTT. This gives the protein CASSLTAGTGGNTIYF.

There are a few counts of this clone. This chain connects TRBV27 to TRBJ2-7, with TRBD1 identical over 8 bases. The CDR3 extends over 16 amino acids. V lost 6 bases, J lost 2 bases, and 12 bases stayed unmatched. Germline V lookup: CDR1 MNHEY, CDR2 SMNVEV (reference sequence). The CDR3 DNA is TGTGCCAGCAGCCTAGATCCGGGACAGGCCGCCTACGAGCAGTACTTC. Protein sequence: CASSLDPGQAAYEQYF.

The rearrangement uses TRBV5-1 and TRBJ2-3; 8 bases are a match to TRBD2. CDR1 is SGHRS, CDR2 YFSETQ, per germline. The V and J ends lost 2 bases and 1 base, in that order; junction bases with no gene match: 9. The CDR3 runs 17 residues. The CDR3 DNA reads TGCGCCAGCAGCTTACCCCCTCTAGCGGGCGGCACAGATACGCAGTATTTT. Its translation: CASSLPPLAGGTDTQYF.

The chain combines TRBV5-1 with TRBJ1-4; 7 bases match TRBD1. Germline values: CDR1 SGHRS, CDR2 YFSETQ. Trimming cost V 0 bases and J 7 bases; bases outside gene matches: 6. The CDR3 runs 15 residues. CDR3 region: CASSLAGGGGEKLFF. CDR3 sequence (DNA): TGCGCCAGCAGCTTGGCAGGGGGTGGTGGTGAAAAACTGTTTTTT. The whole variable domain, filled in from reference TRBV5-1 and TRBJ1-4, reads KAGVTQTPRYLIKTRGQQVTLSCSPISGHRSVSWYQQTPGQGLQFLFEYFSETQRNKGNFPGRFSGRQFSNSRSEMNVSTLELGDSALYLCASSLAGGGGEKLFFGSGTQLSVL.

This chain connects TRBV6-5 to TRBJ1-1; D is unclear. CDR1 MNHEY and CDR2 SVGAGI come from the germline V gene. V was cut by 2 bases and J by 1 base, with 11 bases left in between. CDR3 length equals 15 residues. The CDR3 loop reads CASSYTTARNTEAFF. The CDR3 region has the DNA TGTGCCAGCAGTTACACCACCGCCAGGAACACTGAAGCTTTCTTT.

This chain uses TRBV3-1 (or the pseudogene TRBV3-2) with TRBJ1-1; the match to TRBD1 covers 8 bases. V gave up 4 bases and J gave up 1 base; unmatched junction bases: 8. The germline CDR1 and CDR2 sequences are LGHDT and YNNKEL (reference sequence). The CDR3 extends over 16 amino acids. CDR3 protein: CASSPRQGIRNTEAFF. CDR3 nucleotides: TGTGCCAGCAGCCCTCGACAGGGGATTCGGAACACTGAAGCTTTCTTT.

The chain recombines TRBV28 with TRBJ1-5; 7 bases map to TRBD1. CDR1 and CDR2 from the germline V gene are MDHEN and SYDVKM. The junction had 6 bases not matched to a gene; V was cut back by 7 bases and J by 3 bases. There are 14 residues in the CDR3. Written as DNA, the CDR3 is TGTGCCAGCATACAGGGGCCCCCCAATCAGCCCCAGCATTTT. Translation gives CASIQGPPNQPQHF.

This clone was seen more than once but under ten times. V usage is TRBV28 and J usage is TRBJ1-5; TRBD1 might be the D (5 bases). V lost 3 bases, J lost 2 bases, and 14 bases lay in between. Germline V gene lookup returns CDR1 MDHEN and CDR2 SYDVKM. The CDR3 spans 16 residues. DNA for the CDR3: TGTGCCAGCAGTTTGGGGGGAGGATGGGGCAATCAGCCCCAGCATTTT. It codes for CASSLGGGWGNQPQHF.

This sequence joins TRBV18 and TRBJ1-6, with TRBD1 matching 8 bases. CDR1 KGHSH and CDR2 LQKENI come from the germline V gene. With V trimmed by 6 bases and J by 14 bases, 15 bases remained unmatched. CDR3 length equals 15 residues. As DNA, the CDR3 is TGTGCCAGCTCCCCGGGACAGGCCGTAGGATGGGCCCTCCACTTT. Translated: CASSPGQAVGWALHF.

V is TRBV7-9 and J is TRBJ2-5, with 10 bases matching TRBD1. J lost 5 bases, V lost 5 bases, and 8 bases had no gene match. Germline values: CDR1 SEHNR, CDR2 FQNEAQ (reference sequence). CDR3 length: 15 amino acids. The CDR3 region has the DNA TGTGCCAGCAGCAATGACAGGGGGCGCATTGAGACCCAGTACTTC. Amino acid sequence: CASSNDRGRIETQYF.

The chain employs TRBV7-2 and TRBJ1-2; 7 positions agree with TRBD1. The CDR3 loop spans 16 amino acids. CDR1 SGHTA and CDR2 FQGNSA come from the germline V gene. V was clipped by 5 bases and J by 3 bases; unmatched bases: 12. In DNA form, the CDR3 reads TGTGCCAGCAGCCACCCCGTAGGCAGGGGGTACTATGGCTACACCTTC. Amino acids: CASSHPVGRGYYGYTF. Variable domain in full (rest from reference TRBV7-2 and TRBJ1-2): GAGVSQSPSNKVTEKGKDVELRCDPISGHTALYWYRQSLGQGLEFLIYFQGNSAPDKSGLPSDRFSAERTGGSVSTLTIQRTQQEDSAVYLCASSHPVGRGYYGYTFGSGTRLTVV.

V gene TRBV9 combines with J gene TRBJ2-7; 7 nucleotides align to TRBD1. J gave up 3 bases and V 4 bases, and 7 bases lay outside the gene matches. Germline V gene sequence: CDR1 SGDLS, CDR2 YYNGEE. The CDR3 sequence is 14 residues long. CDR3 in DNA: TGTGCCAGCAGCCTCTGGGACAGAGACTACGAGCAGTACTTC. This encodes CASSLWDRDYEQYF.

The genes are TRBV11-2 and TRBJ1-3; D gene ambiguous. V lost 5 bases to trimming and J lost 2 bases, with 13 bases between them. The germline V gene encodes CDR1 SGHAT and CDR2 FQNNGV. CDR3 length: 15 residues. CDR3 in amino acids: CASSEPGAAGNTIYF. The CDR3 nucleotides read TGTGCCAGCAGCGAACCGGGAGCAGCTGGAAACACCATATATTTT.

This clone was observed a single time. For the CDR3, the DNA is TGCGCCAGCAGCTTGGTCTGGGGGCCGGAGACCCAGTACTTC. Its translation is CASSLVWGPETQYF. The chain has TRBV5-1 and TRBJ2-5, with D possibly matching TRBD1 (6 bases). The CDR3 length is 14 residues. Looked up from germline, CDR1 is SGHRS and CDR2 is YFSETQ. Trimming shortened V by 0 bases and J by 5 bases, and 11 bases separated the two germline ends.

This clone was counted once. The chain carries TRBV28 and TRBJ2-7; TRBD2 matches 9 bases. Germline V gene lookup returns CDR1 MDHEN and CDR2 SYDVKM. V dropped 3 bases and J dropped 3; count of bases not matched to a gene: 6. This CDR3 comprises 15 residues. The CDR3 DNA is TGTGCCAGCAGTTTTTCAAGCGGGGGGTTCTACGAGCAGTACTTC. It codes for CASSFSSGGFYEQYF.

This clone was seen only once. In DNA, the CDR3 is TGTGCCAGCAGCCAATCATACGAGCAGTACTTC. Translating it yields CASSQSYEQYF. This chain joins TRBV11-2 and TRBJ2-7; no definite D call. From germline, CDR1 is SGHAT and CDR2 FQNNGV. The CDR3 covers 11 residues. V lost 5 bases to trimming and J lost 4 bases, with 6 bases between them.

The chain couples TRBV29-1 to TRBJ1-2; a possible D gene is TRBD1 (5 bases). The ends were cut back, 6 bases at V and 4 bases at J, with 15 bases in the middle. CDR1 and CDR2 (germline): SQVTM, ANQGSEA. The CDR3 covers 13 residues. CDR3 sequence reads: CSVSPIDSYGYTF. The CDR3 DNA reads TGCAGCGTCTCACCGATTGACAGCTATGGCTACACCTTC. Together with reference TRBV29-1 and TRBJ1-2, the CDR3 gives the full variable domain: SAVISQKPSRDICQRGTSLTIQCQVDSQVTMMFWYRQQPGQSLTLIATANQGSEATYESGFVIDKFPISRPNLTFSTLTVSNMSPEDSSIYLCSVSPIDSYGYTFGSGTRLTVV.

The rearrangement uses TRBV7-8 and TRBJ2-2; 9 nucleotides align to TRBD2. V gave up 5 bases and J gave up 3 bases; unmatched junction bases: 7. CDR3 length: 16 residues. CDR1 and CDR2 (germline): SGHVS, FQNEAQ. The CDR3 reads CASSPSSGGHTGELFF. The CDR3 DNA reads as TGTGCCAGCAGCCCTTCAAGCGGGGGGCACACCGGGGAGCTGTTTTTT.